This T cell receptor beta chain was sequenced for a study of beta chain features in type 1 diabetes. TCRB transcripts that were expressed got sequenced, as all of the isolated RNA had been reverse transcribed. Only in-frame clones appear in the TCRdb table, and some are missing; sequencing was by immunoSEQ multiplex PCR. The repertoire consists of hundreds of thousands of clones, with roughly 16% occurring once and the leading ten covering around 0.02%. This clone was observed a few times. The CDR3 is 18 residues long. Per germline, CDR1 SGHNT and CDR2 YENEEA. Between the trimmed V and J ends, which lost 11 bases and 2 bases, there was a span of 27 bases.

This chain links TRBV11-3 with TRBJ1-4, with a tentative D call TRBD1 (5 bases). Sequencing used naive CD4+ T cells from blood. The receptor comes from a woman between 18 and 29 years old in good health. The CDR3, as DNA: TGTGCCTCCTCGGCCCCGGACCCCCACAGGACCACTAATGAAAAACTGTTTTTT. Translating it yields CASSAPDPHRTTNEKLFF.